The rows below give T cell receptor beta chains drawn from one sample of a study of cytomegalovirus exposure and HLA in healthy donors. The data were produced by immunoSEQ multiplex PCR, yet TCRdb's version contains in-frame clones alone and is incomplete. The sample lists about 170,000 clones; around 81% were seen once. Material: PBMCs. Receptors originate from a woman aged 25-40 years in good health and CMV-seropositive. Each CDR3 is given with its conserved first and last residue. A D gene is named only where the DNA matches it firmly. Not all rows give a size; the values are once, few, many and, for expanded clones, a class.

>TRBJ1-3|-|TRBV19|-
CASSIDATGGNTIYF
TGTGCCAGTAGTATCGATGCCACCGGTGGAAACACCATATATTTT
>TRBJ2-2|-|TRBV28|-
CASTRGVSGELFF
TGTGCCAGCACCAGGGGGGTATCCGGGGAGCTGTTTTTT
>TRBJ2-3|TRBD2|TRBV6-1|-
CASSALLAGGVTDTQYF
TGTGCCAGCAGTGCCCTACTAGCGGGGGGTGTAACGGATACGCAGTATTTT
>TRBJ1-6|TRBD1|TRBV5-6|-
CASSLGTGLSSYNSPLHF
TGTGCCAGCAGCTTGGGGACAGGGCTAAGCTCCTATAATTCACCCCTCCACTTT
>TRBJ1-4|-|TRBV7-2|-
CASSLGGGNEKLFF
TGTGCCAGCAGCTTAGGGGGGGGTAATGAAAAACTGTTTTTT
>TRBJ1-1|-|TRBV28|-
CASRLSGGSEAFF
TGTGCCAGCAGACTTTCTGGCGGATCTGAAGCTTTCTTT
>TRBJ2-5|TRBD1|TRBV2|-
CASNQDRGKETQYF
TGTGCCAGCAATCAAGACAGGGGGAAAGAGACCCAGTACTTC
>TRBJ1-1|-|TRBV30|-
CACQERVF
TGTGCCTGCCAGGAGAGGGTCTTT
>TRBJ2-5|-|TRBV5-4|-
CASSERGGTKTQYF
TGTGCCAGCAGCGAGCGAGGGGGTACGAAGACCCAGTACTTC
>TRBJ1-1|-|TRBV7-2|-
CASSGLDRRNTEAFF
TGTGCCAGCAGCGGCCTAGACAGGCGGAACACTGAAGCTTTCTTT
>TRBJ1-2|TRBD1|TRBV6-5|few
CASSRTGGGYTF
TGTGCCAGCAGTAGGACAGGGGGTGGCTACACCTTC
>TRBJ2-4|TRBD2|TRBV9|-
CASSGGGITENIQYF
TGTGCCAGCAGCGGGGGAGGGATCACAGAAAACATTCAGTACTTC
>TRBJ2-7|TRBD2|TRBV28|-
CASSSPGLAGPTGF
TGTGCCAGCAGTTCACCGGGACTAGCGGGACCAACGGGTTTC
>TRBJ2-7|TRBD2|TRBV2|-
CASSEGAGGLTDEQYF
TGTGCCAGCAGTGAGGGAGCGGGGGGCCTTACCGACGAGCAGTACTTC
>TRBJ1-1|TRBD1|TRBV30|-
CAWTIRLWTGAEAFF
TGTGCCTGGACCATAAGGTTATGGACAGGGGCTGAAGCTTTCTTT
>TRBJ1-5|TRBD1|TRBV5-6|-
CASSRTGAGNQPQHF
TGTGCCAGCAGCCGTACAGGGGCGGGGAATCAGCCCCAGCATTTT
>TRBJ1-1|-|TRBV5-4|-
CASSLGISEAFF
TGTGCCAGCAGCTTGGGTATCTCTGAAGCTTTCTTT
>TRBJ2-7|TRBD1|TRBV29-1|-
CSVYGTGENYEQYF
TGCAGCGTATACGGGACAGGGGAAAACTACGAGCAGTACTTC
>TRBJ2-7|TRBD2|TRBV30|-
CAWSVLAGGYEQYF
TGTGCCTGGAGTGTGCTAGCGGGGGGCTACGAGCAGTACTTC
>TRBJ2-1|TRBD2|TRBV29-1|-
CSVSWTSGHNEQFF
TGCAGCGTTAGTTGGACTAGCGGCCACAATGAGCAGTTCTTC
>TRBJ1-6|-|TRBV19|-
CASSNWAGMGQSPLHF
TGTGCCAGTAGTAATTGGGCAGGGATGGGTCAGTCACCCCTCCACTTT
>TRBJ1-6|TRBD1|TRBV30|few
CAWAGQQISPLHF
TGTGCCTGGGCGGGACAGCAGATATCACCCCTCCACTTT
>TRBJ2-7|TRBD2|TRBV7-2|-
CASSKRLAGAYEQYF
TGTGCCAGCAGCAAACGACTAGCGGGGGCCTACGAGCAGTACTTC
>TRBJ2-5|TRBD1|TRBV4-1|-
CASSQVQGVGTQYF
TGCGCCAGCAGCCAAGTACAGGGGGTGGGTACCCAGTACTTC
>TRBJ2-7|TRBD1|TRBV14|-
CASRADRVNEQYF
TGTGCCAGCAGGGCCGACAGGGTCAACGAGCAGTACTTC
>TRBJ2-3|-|TRBV7-9|-
CASSEWSGYSTDTQYF
TGTGCCAGCAGCGAATGGTCGGGATATAGCACAGATACGCAGTATTTT
>TRBJ1-2|-|TRBV28|-
CASSDTGPWGYTF
TGTGCCAGCAGTGATACAGGGCCTTGGGGCTACACCTTC
>TRBJ1-5|-|TRBV30|-
CAWSVSNQPQHF
TGTGCCTGGAGTGTATCTAATCAGCCCCAGCATTTT
>TRBJ1-1|-|TRBV15|-
CATSRVGGTEAFF
TGTGCCACCAGCAGGGTAGGGGGAACTGAAGCTTTCTTT
>TRBJ1-1|TRBD1|TRBV10-3|few
CAISESRGQGENTEAFF
TGTGCCATCAGTGAGTCGAGGGGACAGGGGGAAAACACTGAAGCTTTCTTT
>TRBJ1-2|-|TRBV4-3|few
CASSQVAGLFGYTF
TGCGCCAGCAGCCAAGTCGCAGGGTTATTTGGCTACACCTTC
>TRBJ2-1|TRBD2|TRBV30|-
CAWSVVAGTYNEQFF
TGTGCCTGGAGTGTAGTAGCGGGGACCTACAATGAGCAGTTCTTC
>TRBJ2-3|-|TRBV6-4|-
CASSETTGARGTQYF
TGTGCCAGCAGCGAGACGACAGGAGCCAGAGGTACGCAGTATTTT
>TRBJ2-5|TRBD2|TRBV10-3|-
CAISESTGLAVSQETQYF
TGTGCCATCAGTGAGTCAACGGGACTAGCGGTATCCCAAGAGACCCAGTACTTC